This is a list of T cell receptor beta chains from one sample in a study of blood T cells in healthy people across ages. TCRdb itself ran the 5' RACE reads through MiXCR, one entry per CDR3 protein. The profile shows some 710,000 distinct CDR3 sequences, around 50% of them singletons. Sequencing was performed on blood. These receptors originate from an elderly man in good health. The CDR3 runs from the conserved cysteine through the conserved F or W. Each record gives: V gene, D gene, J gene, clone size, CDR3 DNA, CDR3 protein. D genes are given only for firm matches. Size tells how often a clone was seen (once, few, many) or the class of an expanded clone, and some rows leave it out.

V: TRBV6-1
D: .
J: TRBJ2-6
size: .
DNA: TGTGCCAGCAGCGGGGACATTTCGAGCTCTGGGGCCAACGTCCTGACTTTC
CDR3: CASSGDISSSGANVLTF

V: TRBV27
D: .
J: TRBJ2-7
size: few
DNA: TGTGCCAGCAGTTTGCAGCGGAGCTCCTACGAGCAGTACTTC
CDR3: CASSLQRSSYEQYF

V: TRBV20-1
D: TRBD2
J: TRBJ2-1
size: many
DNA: TGCAGTGCTCCATCTAGCGGGAGGGGAGACAATGAGCAGTTCTTC
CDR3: CSAPSSGRGDNEQFF

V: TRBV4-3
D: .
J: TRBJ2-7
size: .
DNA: TGCGCCAGCAGCCAAGCGGCAGGGGTTGGCTACGAGCAGTACTTC
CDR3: CASSQAAGVGYEQYF

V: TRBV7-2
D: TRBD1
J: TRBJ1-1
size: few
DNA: TGTGCCAGCAGCCTATTACAGGGGGGGTCTGAAGCTTTCTTT
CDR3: CASSLLQGGSEAFF

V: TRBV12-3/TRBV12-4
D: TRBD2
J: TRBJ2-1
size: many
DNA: TGTGCCAGCAGAGCTAGCGGCTACTACAATGAGCAGTTCTTC
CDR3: CASRASGYYNEQFF

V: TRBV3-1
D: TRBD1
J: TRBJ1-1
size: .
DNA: TGTGCCAGCAGCCAACCCGGGAGACAGGGGGCCGGCGCTTTCTTT
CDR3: CASSQPGRQGAGAFF

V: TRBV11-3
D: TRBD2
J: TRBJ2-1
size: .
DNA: TGTGCCAGCAGCTTAGACGTGACTAGCGGGCACAATGAGCAGTTCTTC
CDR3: CASSLDVTSGHNEQFF

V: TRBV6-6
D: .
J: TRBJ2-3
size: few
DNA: TGTGCCAGCAGTTATTGGGGAGGTTCAGCTGATACGCAGTATTTT
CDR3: CASSYWGGSADTQYF

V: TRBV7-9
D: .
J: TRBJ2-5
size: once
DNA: TGTGCCACCATCCCTGTGGGACGGGAGACCCAGTACTTC
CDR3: CATIPVGRETQYF

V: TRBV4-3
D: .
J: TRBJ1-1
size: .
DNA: TGCGCCAGCAGCCAAGACAGGTTAGCCTACACTGAAGCTTTCTTT
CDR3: CASSQDRLAYTEAFF

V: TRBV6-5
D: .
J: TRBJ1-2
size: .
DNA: TGTGCCAGCAGTCTCTCGGGGATGGAGGGCTACACCTTC
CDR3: CASSLSGMEGYTF

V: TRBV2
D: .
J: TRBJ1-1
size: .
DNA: TGTGCCAGCAGTGAGTTCGGGGGCACTGAAGCTTTCTTT
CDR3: CASSEFGGTEAFF

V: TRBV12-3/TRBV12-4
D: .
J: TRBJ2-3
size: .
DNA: TGTGCCAGCAGCCCCGTGCGCACAGATACGCAGTATTTT
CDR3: CASSPVRTDTQYF

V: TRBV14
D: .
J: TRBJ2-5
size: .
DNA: TGTGCCAGCAGCCAGAGACCGGGACTTAGGGGAGAGACCCAGTACTTC
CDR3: CASSQRPGLRGETQYF

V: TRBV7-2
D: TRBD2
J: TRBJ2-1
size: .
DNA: TGTGCCAGCAGCTCCCTTAGCGGGCCCGGCAATGAGCAGTTCTTC
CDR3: CASSSLSGPGNEQFF

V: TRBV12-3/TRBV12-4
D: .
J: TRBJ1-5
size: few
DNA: TGTGCCAGCAGCACCCATGGAGGATACAATAGCAATCAGCCCCAGCATTTT
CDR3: CASSTHGGYNSNQPQHF

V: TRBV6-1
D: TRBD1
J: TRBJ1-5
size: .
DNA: TGTGCCAGCAGTCCGGACAGGGGGTTTCAGCCCCAGCATTTT
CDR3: CASSPDRGFQPQHF

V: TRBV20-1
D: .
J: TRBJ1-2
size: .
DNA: TGCAGTGCGGAGGTGGGGGCCTTATTGAGGGGCTACACCTTC
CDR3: CSAEVGALLRGYTF

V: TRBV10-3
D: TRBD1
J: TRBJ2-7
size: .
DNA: TGTGCCGCATCTCCGGGACAGGGCCTCGAGCAGTACTTC
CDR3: CAASPGQGLEQYF

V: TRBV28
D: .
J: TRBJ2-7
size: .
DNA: TGTGCCAGCAAGGTGGCGGGGTCCTACAATGAGCAGTACTTC
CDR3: CASKVAGSYNEQYF

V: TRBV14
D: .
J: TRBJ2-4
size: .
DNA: TGTGCCAGCAGCCAAGCGGGGGTCGGGAACATTCAGTACTTC
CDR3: CASSQAGVGNIQYF

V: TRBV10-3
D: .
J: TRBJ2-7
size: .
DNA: TGTGCCATCAGTGAGAGCCGGGGGTTGTGGTACGAGCAGTACTTC
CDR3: CAISESRGLWYEQYF

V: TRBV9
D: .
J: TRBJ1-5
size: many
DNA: TGTGCCAGCAGCGTAAGTTCCTATCAGCCCCAGCATTTT
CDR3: CASSVSSYQPQHF

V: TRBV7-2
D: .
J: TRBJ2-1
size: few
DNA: TGTGCCAGCAGAATCGACAGGAGCTCCTACAATGAGCAGTTCTTC
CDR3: CASRIDRSSYNEQFF

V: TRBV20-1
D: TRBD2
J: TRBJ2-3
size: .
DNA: TGCAGTGTTCGGGAGGGCCCAGATACGCAGTATTTT
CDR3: CSVREGPDTQYF

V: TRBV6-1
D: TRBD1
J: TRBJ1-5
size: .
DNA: TGTGCCAGCAGGGAGGGACAGGGCTCCCAGCCCCAGCATTTT
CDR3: CASREGQGSQPQHF

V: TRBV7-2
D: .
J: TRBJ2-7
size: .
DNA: TGTGCCAGCAGCACTACTGGACCGGGAGTGCAGTACTTC
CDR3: CASSTTGPGVQYF

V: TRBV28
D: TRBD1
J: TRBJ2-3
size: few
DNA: TGTGCCAGCAGTCTACCGGGACAGGGGGAAGATACGCAGTATTTT
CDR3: CASSLPGQGEDTQYF

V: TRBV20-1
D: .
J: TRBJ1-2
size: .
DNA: TGCAGTGCTAGAGGCGTGGAGGGGGGCAGGGTTCACTATGGCTACACCTTC
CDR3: CSARGVEGGRVHYGYTF

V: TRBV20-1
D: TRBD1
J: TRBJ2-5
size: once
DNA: TGCAGTGCTAGAGCCCTACAGGGGTTGGAGACCCAGTACTTC
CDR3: CSARALQGLETQYF

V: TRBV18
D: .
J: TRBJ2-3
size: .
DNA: TGTGCCAGCTCACCAAATTGGCGGTCGGGTTCTAGCACAGATACGCAGTATTTT
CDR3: CASSPNWRSGSSTDTQYF

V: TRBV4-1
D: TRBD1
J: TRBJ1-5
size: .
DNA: TGCGCCAGCAGTTACAGGGGGGTTCAGCCCCAGCATTTT
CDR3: CASSYRGVQPQHF

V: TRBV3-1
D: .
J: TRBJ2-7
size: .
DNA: TGTGCCAGCAGCCCCGACAGGCCCCACGAGCAGTACTTC
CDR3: CASSPDRPHEQYF

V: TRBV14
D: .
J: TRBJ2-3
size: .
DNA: TGTGCCAGCAGCCAAGTTGGCGTAACTAGCACAGATACGCAGTATTTT
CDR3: CASSQVGVTSTDTQYF

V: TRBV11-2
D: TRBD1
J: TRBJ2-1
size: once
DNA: TGTGCCAGCAGCTCGGACAGGAGGAATGAGCAGTTCTTC
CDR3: CASSSDRRNEQFF

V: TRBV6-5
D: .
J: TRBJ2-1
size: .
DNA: TGTGCCAGCAGTTACTCGGGGCAGGGAAATGAGCAGTTCTTC
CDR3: CASSYSGQGNEQFF

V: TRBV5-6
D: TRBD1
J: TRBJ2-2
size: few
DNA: TGTGCCAGCAGCCCGTCCGGGACAGGGGAGACCGGGGAGCTGTTTTTT
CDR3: CASSPSGTGETGELFF

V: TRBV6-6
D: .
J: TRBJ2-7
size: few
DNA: TGTGCCAGCAACCTGGAAGGGAGCTCCTACGAGCAGTACTTC
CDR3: CASNLEGSSYEQYF

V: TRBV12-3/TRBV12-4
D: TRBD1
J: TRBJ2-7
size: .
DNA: TGTGCCAGCAGCACAGGGGTTCTGTGCGAGCAGTACTTC
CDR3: CASSTGVLCEQYF

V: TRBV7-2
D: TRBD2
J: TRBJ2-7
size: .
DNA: TGTGCCAGCAGCTCACTAGGGGGACTAGCAGGTGACGAGCAGTACTTC
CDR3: CASSSLGGLAGDEQYF

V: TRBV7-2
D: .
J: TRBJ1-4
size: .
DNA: TGTGCCAGCAGCTCGTACAGGGCTGAAAAACTGTTTTTT
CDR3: CASSSYRAEKLFF

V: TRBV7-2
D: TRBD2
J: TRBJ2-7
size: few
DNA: TGTGCCAGCAGCTTAGACTGGACTAGTTTCTACGAGCAGTACTTC
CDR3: CASSLDWTSFYEQYF

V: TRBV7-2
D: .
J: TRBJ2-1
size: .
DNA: TGTGCCAGCAGCTCTGGCAATGAGCAGTTCTTC
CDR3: CASSSGNEQFF

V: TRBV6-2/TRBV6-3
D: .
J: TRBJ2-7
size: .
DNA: TGTGCCAGCAGTTACCCCGCCGGGGCCGAGCAGTACTTC
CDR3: CASSYPAGAEQYF

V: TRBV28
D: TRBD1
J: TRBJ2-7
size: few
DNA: TGTGCCAGCAGAGTAGGGGGCCAGGTTTACGAGCAGTACTTC
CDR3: CASRVGGQVYEQYF

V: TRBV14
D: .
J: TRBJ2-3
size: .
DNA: TGTGCCAGCAGCCAAGAAGATTACAGGAACCCGCCCACAGAGACGCAGTATTTT
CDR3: CASSQEDYRNPPTETQYF

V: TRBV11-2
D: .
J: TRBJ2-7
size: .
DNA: TGTGCCAGCAGCGCGGGGACACATTACGAGCAGTACTTC
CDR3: CASSAGTHYEQYF

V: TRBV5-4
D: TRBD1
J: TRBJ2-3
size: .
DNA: TGTGCCAGCAGCTGGGGACAGGGGGCTGGAGATACGCAGTATTTT
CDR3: CASSWGQGAGDTQYF